Sequencing of this TCR beta chain was carried out in a study of blood T cell repertoires in COVID-19. Some clones are missing from TCRdb's copy, which holds only in-frame ones; the method was immunoSEQ multiplex PCR. The data show about 200,000 clones, with 86% seen just once and 5.6% held by the top ten. The germline gives CDR1 LGHDT, CDR2 YNNKEL (reference sequence). The V end was cut by 5 bases, the J end by 2 bases, with 9 bases between. This CDR3 has 14 residues. This TCR came from a man aged 40-55 years with acute COVID-19. The rearrangement links TRBV3-1 (or the pseudogene TRBV3-2) to TRBJ2-2; D is possibly TRBD2 (6 bases). Sequences were obtained from PBMCs or T cells enriched from blood (not recorded which). The CDR3 nucleotides are TGTGCCAGCAGCGGGGACTTCAACACCGGGGAGCTGTTTTTT. Translated, it gives CASSGDFNTGELFF.